Listed below are T cell receptor beta chains from one sample, sequenced in a study of T cells in Graves' hyperthyroidism and ophthalmopathy. One entry per CDR3 protein, called by TCRdb with MiXCR from the multiplex PCR reads. The data show 600,000 to 700,000 distinct CDR3 sequences, with about 45% seen just once and about 7.7% held by the top ten. What was sequenced was peripheral blood or thyroid tissue (not recorded which). Receptor source: an adult man with Graves' disease, either hyperthyroidism or ophthalmopathy (not recorded which). The CDR3 runs from the conserved cysteine through the conserved F or W. A D gene is named only where the DNA matches it firmly. Clone size is not always given. Where it is, it says once, few, many or a class for expanded clones.

clone_size	d_call	j_call	v_call	cdr3_aa
-	-	TRBJ1-2	TRBV20-1	CSAQIRGYGYTF
-	-	TRBJ2-7	TRBV7-2	CASSAYRRGAYEQYF
many	TRBD1	TRBJ1-2	TRBV29-1	CSVGPTGRENYGYTF
-	TRBD1	TRBJ2-7	TRBV10-3	CAISERTGGDYEQYF
-	-	TRBJ1-1	TRBV7-8	CASSHRPNTEAFF
-	-	TRBJ2-5	TRBV29-1	CSVETYRQGGETQYF
many	-	TRBJ2-7	TRBV20-1	CSARGRLHEQYF
-	-	TRBJ2-7	TRBV29-1	CSVELRQGSSYEQYF
-	TRBD1	TRBJ2-6	TRBV24-1	CATSEAGTGTGANVLTF
few	-	TRBJ1-4	TRBV14	CASSQDRELNEKLFF
-	TRBD1	TRBJ2-7	TRBV28	CASSSSGTGLYEQYF
once	TRBD1	TRBJ2-5	TRBV7-6	CASSFRQGWPETQYF
many	-	TRBJ1-5	TRBV7-2	CASSLGGRQVPHHF
many	-	TRBJ2-5	TRBV7-9	CASSSPVGGETQYF
many	-	TRBJ2-5	TRBV7-8	CASSLETTGHQYF
-	-	TRBJ1-2	TRBV24-1	CATSEGDYGYTF
few	-	TRBJ1-2	TRBV7-2	CASSYTGPGPMANYGYTF
many	-	TRBJ1-6	TRBV9	CASSPTGSINSPLHF
many	TRBD1	TRBJ1-4	TRBV2	CASRERQGRGEKLFF
few	-	TRBJ2-5	TRBV20-1	CSASLGGETQYF
many	TRBD2	TRBJ2-7	TRBV7-9	CASSFGGRDEQYF
once	-	TRBJ2-7	TRBV10-3	CAISVEAGAYEQYF
many	-	TRBJ1-6	TRBV2	CASSEGGGVGSPLHF
many	-	TRBJ2-2	TRBV29-1	CSVDGPENTGELFF
-	TRBD1	TRBJ1-2	TRBV3-1	CASSQDRQGQGYTF
-	-	TRBJ1-4	TRBV7-8	CASSLLGLLSTNEKLFF